Listed below are T cell receptor beta chains from one sample, sequenced in a study of blood T cell repertoires in COVID-19. TCRdb keeps only in-frame clones here, not all; method: immunoSEQ multiplex PCR. The sample carries 310,000 or so clones, approximately 90% recorded once. The sequencing sample was made of PBMCs or T cells enriched from blood (not recorded which). The origin of the receptors is a woman between 35 and 50 years old who had recovered from COVID-19. Each CDR3 is given with its conserved first and last residue. The D gene is left open where the match is weak. Expanded clones are given a class, and other clones once, few, many or no size at all.

D gene: TRBD1; clone size: -; V gene: TRBV4-3; J gene: TRBJ1-1; CDR3 protein: CASSQPDRGTEAFF; CDR3 DNA: TGCGCCAGCAGCCAACCAGACAGGGGCACTGAAGCTTTCTTT
D gene: TRBD2; clone size: -; V gene: TRBV30; J gene: TRBJ2-1; CDR3 protein: CAWSTGLAGPSYNEQFF; CDR3 DNA: TGTGCCTGGAGTACGGGACTAGCGGGCCCCTCCTACAATGAGCAGTTCTTC
D gene: -; clone size: few; V gene: TRBV20-1; J gene: TRBJ1-2; CDR3 protein: CSASDGYTF; CDR3 DNA: TGCAGTGCCTCGGATGGCTACACCTTC
D gene: -; clone size: -; V gene: TRBV11-3; J gene: TRBJ2-6; CDR3 protein: CASSLGGTGLANVLTF; CDR3 DNA: TGTGCCAGCAGCTTAGGTGGCACAGGGTTGGCCAACGTCCTGACTTTC
D gene: TRBD2; clone size: -; V gene: TRBV15; J gene: TRBJ2-3; CDR3 protein: CATSPYGLAGLSTDTQYF; CDR3 DNA: TGTGCCACGAGCCCCTATGGACTAGCTGGACTTAGCACAGATACGCAGTATTTT
D gene: TRBD1; clone size: -; V gene: TRBV6-2/TRBV6-3; J gene: TRBJ1-2; CDR3 protein: CASSDRVYGYTF; CDR3 DNA: TGTGCCAGCAGTGACAGGGTCTATGGCTACACCTTC
D gene: -; clone size: -; V gene: TRBV5-6; J gene: TRBJ2-7; CDR3 protein: CASSRDFEQYF; CDR3 DNA: TGTGCCAGCAGCCGAGACTTCGAGCAGTACTTC
D gene: TRBD1; clone size: -; V gene: TRBV27; J gene: TRBJ1-2; CDR3 protein: CASSINKNRGNPNYGYTF; CDR3 DNA: TGTGCCAGCAGTATAAATAAAAACAGGGGCAACCCGAACTATGGCTACACCTTC
D gene: -; clone size: -; V gene: TRBV11-2; J gene: TRBJ1-2; CDR3 protein: CASSFPAGELYGYTF; CDR3 DNA: TGTGCCAGCAGCTTTCCGGCAGGGGAACTCTATGGCTACACCTTC
D gene: -; clone size: -; V gene: TRBV6-5; J gene: TRBJ1-1; CDR3 protein: CASSNRWMAFF; CDR3 DNA: TGTGCCAGCAGTAACAGGTGGATGGCTTTCTTT
D gene: TRBD1; clone size: -; V gene: TRBV6-5; J gene: TRBJ1-1; CDR3 protein: CASSRPTGKDTEAFF; CDR3 DNA: TGTGCCAGCAGTCGCCCGACAGGGAAGGACACTGAAGCTTTCTTT
D gene: TRBD2; clone size: once; V gene: TRBV11-3; J gene: TRBJ2-1; CDR3 protein: CASTSGLAGDNEQFF; CDR3 DNA: TGTGCCAGCACCTCGGGACTAGCGGGAGACAATGAGCAGTTCTTC
D gene: -; clone size: -; V gene: TRBV7-8; J gene: TRBJ1-1; CDR3 protein: CASSLRVQGKTEAFF; CDR3 DNA: TGTGCCAGCAGCTTACGAGTACAGGGTAAAACTGAAGCTTTCTTT
D gene: -; clone size: -; V gene: TRBV4-1; J gene: TRBJ1-5; CDR3 protein: CASSQARVYNQPQHF; CDR3 DNA: TGCGCCAGCAGCCAAGCTCGAGTTTACAATCAGCCCCAGCATTTT
D gene: TRBD1; clone size: -; V gene: TRBV6-5; J gene: TRBJ2-1; CDR3 protein: CASTQTGTVLDEQFF; CDR3 DNA: TGTGCCAGCACTCAGACCGGGACAGTCCTCGATGAGCAGTTCTTC
D gene: TRBD1; clone size: -; V gene: TRBV25-1; J gene: TRBJ2-3; CDR3 protein: CASSEDRGRRDTQYF; CDR3 DNA: TGTGCCAGCAGTGAGGACAGGGGGCGCAGGGATACGCAGTATTTT
D gene: TRBD1; clone size: -; V gene: TRBV28; J gene: TRBJ1-1; CDR3 protein: CASSSTGPIRPEAFF; CDR3 DNA: TGTGCCAGCAGTTCGACAGGGCCCATAAGGCCTGAAGCTTTCTTT
D gene: TRBD2; clone size: -; V gene: TRBV11-3; J gene: TRBJ2-7; CDR3 protein: CASSLGGGDSYEQYF; CDR3 DNA: TGTGCCAGCAGCTTAGGCGGGGGAGACTCCTACGAGCAGTACTTC
D gene: -; clone size: -; V gene: TRBV30; J gene: TRBJ1-5; CDR3 protein: CAWSVGTTYSNQPQHF; CDR3 DNA: TGTGCCTGGAGTGTAGGGACAACGTATAGCAATCAGCCCCAGCATTTT
D gene: TRBD2; clone size: -; V gene: TRBV6-6; J gene: TRBJ2-1; CDR3 protein: CASSPPGLAGAGEQFF; CDR3 DNA: TGTGCCAGCAGTCCACCCGGACTAGCGGGAGCTGGGGAGCAGTTCTTC
D gene: TRBD2; clone size: -; V gene: TRBV11-3; J gene: TRBJ2-7; CDR3 protein: CASSSGLVQTPEQYF; CDR3 DNA: TGTGCCAGCAGCTCCGGACTAGTACAAACCCCCGAGCAGTACTTC
D gene: -; clone size: once; V gene: TRBV19; J gene: TRBJ2-3; CDR3 protein: CASSSPLSPQRYTDTQYF; CDR3 DNA: TGTGCCAGTAGTTCCCCCCTCTCTCCACAGCGGTACACAGATACGCAGTATTTT
D gene: -; clone size: -; V gene: TRBV7-8; J gene: TRBJ1-4; CDR3 protein: CASSLAGVNEKLFF; CDR3 DNA: TGTGCCAGCAGCTTAGCGGGAGTGAATGAAAAACTGTTTTTT
D gene: TRBD1; clone size: -; V gene: TRBV19; J gene: TRBJ1-1; CDR3 protein: CASSIVTGDMNTEAFF; CDR3 DNA: TGTGCCAGTAGTATAGTCACAGGGGACATGAACACTGAAGCTTTCTTT
D gene: TRBD2; clone size: -; V gene: TRBV5-3; J gene: TRBJ2-1; CDR3 protein: CARSLKGTSAYNEQFF; CDR3 DNA: TGTGCCAGAAGCTTGAAAGGGACTAGCGCCTACAATGAGCAGTTCTTC
D gene: -; clone size: -; V gene: TRBV30; J gene: TRBJ1-2; CDR3 protein: CAWAGINYGYTF; CDR3 DNA: TGTGCCTGGGCGGGGATTAACTATGGCTACACCTTC
D gene: TRBD2; clone size: -; V gene: TRBV6-7; J gene: TRBJ2-1; CDR3 protein: CASRPGGLAGWGSYNEQFF; CDR3 DNA: TGTGCCAGCCGTCCTGGGGGACTAGCGGGATGGGGCTCCTACAATGAGCAGTTCTTC
D gene: TRBD2; clone size: -; V gene: TRBV7-9; J gene: TRBJ2-7; CDR3 protein: CASSPWGGTYEQYF; CDR3 DNA: TGTGCCAGCAGCCCCTGGGGGGGAACCTACGAGCAGTACTTC
D gene: -; clone size: -; V gene: TRBV9; J gene: TRBJ2-3; CDR3 protein: CASSVGAGPTDTQYF; CDR3 DNA: TGTGCCAGCAGCGTAGGGGCGGGCCCCACAGATACGCAGTATTTT
D gene: -; clone size: -; V gene: TRBV5-6; J gene: TRBJ2-3; CDR3 protein: CASSLASTDTQYF; CDR3 DNA: TGTGCCAGCTCCCTGGCCAGCACAGATACGCAGTATTTT
D gene: -; clone size: -; V gene: TRBV5-1; J gene: TRBJ2-1; CDR3 protein: CASSGNDGSSYNEQFF; CDR3 DNA: TGCGCCAGCAGCGGCAACGACGGGAGCTCCTACAATGAGCAGTTCTTC
D gene: TRBD1; clone size: -; V gene: TRBV19; J gene: TRBJ1-5; CDR3 protein: CASSIETGGGNQPQHF; CDR3 DNA: TGTGCCAGTAGTATAGAGACAGGGGGCGGGAATCAGCCCCAGCATTTT
D gene: TRBD2; clone size: -; V gene: TRBV5-1; J gene: TRBJ2-7; CDR3 protein: CASSSLAGGSYEQYF; CDR3 DNA: TGCGCCAGCAGTTCCCTAGCGGGAGGATCCTACGAGCAGTACTTC
D gene: -; clone size: -; V gene: TRBV4-1; J gene: TRBJ1-1; CDR3 protein: CASSLGGGTEAFF; CDR3 DNA: TGCGCCAGCAGCCTGGGCGGGGGGACTGAAGCTTTCTTT
D gene: TRBD1; clone size: -; V gene: TRBV27; J gene: TRBJ1-2; CDR3 protein: CASSWDSSYGYTF; CDR3 DNA: TGTGCCAGCAGTTGGGACAGTTCCTATGGCTACACCTTC
D gene: TRBD2; clone size: -; V gene: TRBV19; J gene: TRBJ2-5; CDR3 protein: CASSPLAGGRGETQYF; CDR3 DNA: TGTGCCAGTAGTCCTTTAGCGGGAGGAAGAGGAGAGACCCAGTACTTC
D gene: -; clone size: -; V gene: TRBV4-3; J gene: TRBJ2-6; CDR3 protein: CASSQDFAGANVLTF; CDR3 DNA: TGCGCCAGCAGCCAAGATTTCGCTGGGGCCAACGTCCTGACTTTC